This T cell receptor beta chain was sequenced in a study of blood T cell repertoires in COVID-19 (dated by TCRdb to 2020 to 2022). Broadly, across the study: The collaborator samples originated in the United States, Italy and Spain and spanned the acute and convalescent phases of COVID-19. The prospective study material was composed of cDNA or gDNA derived from T cells, B-cell-depleted T cells, or PBMCs. A de-identified subject ID, COVID-19 status, age in years and sex were almost always included in the sample metadata. Samples were obtained from the ongoing ImmuneRACE study (first 160 participants) and from over 1,000 subjects provided by 6 global collaborators. The repertoires were released in a freely available public database meant as a resource for research on the immune response to SARS-CoV-2. Where available, HLA class I and class II types were taken from metadata supplied by the sample provider and were not determined by assay-based typing. The dataset comprised deeply sampled blood TCRbeta repertoires from subjects exposed to, actively infected with, or recovered from COVID-19. Points the paper makes about the study in general: How much clinical and demographic metadata was included differed by source and by participant, and the metadata was provided uncurated.

TCRbeta CDR3 regions were amplified from genomic DNA by means of the immunoSEQ Assay, a bias-controlled multiplex PCR. The original methods were these. The number of nucleated cells in each sample was estimated by amplification of reference gene primers within the assay. To quantify the absolute abundance of each unique TCRbeta CDR3 rearrangement, sequence reads were collapsed and filtered. For each sample, productive Simpson clonality was calculated by taking the square root of Simpson's diversity index across productive rearrangements. The table comes from immuneACCESS by way of TCRdb, which keeps in-frame sequences with V and J called. Part of the clones is missing from these tables; in studies checked, under half for an unresolved V gene and the rest for unknown reasons. V and J calls and clone size are those listed in that table; D and trimming were worked out from the DNA. A total of roughly 170,000 clones appear in this sample, around 80% of them only once. The ten largest account for approximately 12% of the sample.

Participants in the prospective study were enrolled through a virtual design, were aged 18 to 89 years, and lived in 24 United States geographic areas. Cohort assignment in the prospective study relied on participant-reported clinical history from a screening survey and a study questionnaire. For ImmuneRACE Cohort 3, a participant was defined as recovered based on two consecutive negative NP/OP PCR tests, clearance by a healthcare professional, or resolution of symptoms. In the prospective study, whole blood, serum and a nasopharyngeal or oropharyngeal swab were collected from each participant by mobile phlebotomists. Additional blood draws and questionnaires over an approximately two-month period could optionally be provided by prospective study participants. Before DNA extraction, blood samples from the prospective study were shipped at room temperature or frozen. Regarding this clone: Which antigen it targets is not known. It has no much larger one-base neighbor in the sample; base qualities were not kept.

Spanning cysteine to phenylalanine, the CDR3 consists of 16 amino acids. This entry keeps only the CDR3 DNA: 48 bases, framed from base 1. V and J lose 3 bases and 2 bases, and a span of 14 bases separates them. CDR1 and CDR2 were assigned from the germline V gene as KGHSH and LQKENI. The sequence links TRBV18 to TRBJ1-5; TRBD1 might be the D gene, on 6 matching bases. The receptor comes from a man aged 45-65 years who had recovered from COVID-19. The sample taken for sequencing was PBMCs or T cells enriched from blood (not recorded which). The nucleotide sequence is TGTGCCAGCTCACCGGGGGCGGGCAACCGCAATCAGCCCCAGCATTTT. Its translation reads: CASSPGAGNRNQPQHF.